This T cell receptor beta chain was identified in a study of response to subunit inactivated influenza vaccine listed by TCRdb under 2018. In the study overall: Deep quantitative profiling of the T cell receptor repertoire was used in the study to follow responses to a trivalent subunit inactivated influenza vaccine. The study at large found these results: It was suggested by the authors that each seasonal influenza vaccination may recruit only a limited number of new T cells.

The library was produced with RT-PCR. The reads were generated on an Illumina HiSeq 2500. TCRdb passed the public sequencing reads through fastp at Q25 and MiXCR, retaining productive beta sequences. Each CDR3 protein gets just one entry, which takes the most common genes and DNA from the rows behind it. Present in this sample are roughly 700,000 distinct CDR3 sequences, 15% to 17% of which were seen just once. The ten most abundant clones make up more than 9% of the sample. The CDR3 sequence holds 15 residues, the cysteine and phenylalanine included. Just CDR3 DNA is preserved here, 45 bases in frame from base 1. The germline V gene gives CDR1 as MDHEN and CDR2 as SYDVKM. After removal of 10 bases from V and 4 bases from J, the junction retains 9 bases not matched to a gene. A remark on this clonotype: Its antigen is not yet known. One base away there is no much larger clone; base qualities are not given.

The chain links TRBV28 with TRBJ2-2; a stretch of 10 junction bases matches TRBD1. The TCR comes from a man aged 45 to 65 who received an inactivated influenza vaccine. Donor details come from another sample of the same person, matched by shared clones. The sequences come from PBMCs from blood, collected 11 to 12 days after vaccination. The nucleotides are TGTGCCACAGACGAGACAGGGGGCGGCACCGGGGAGCTGTTTTTT. Translated, it gives CATDETGGGTGELFF.